This passage covers 27 T cell receptor beta chains from one sample sequenced in a study of breast tumors, draining lymph nodes, adjacent tissues. MiXCR, run by TCRdb on the multiplex PCR reads, gives a single entry per CDR3 protein. The sample has approximately 230,000 distinct CDR3 sequences, approximately 36% seen once; the top ten hold about 3.9%. Breast cancer patients provided tissue from their axillary draining lymph nodes. Sequencing was done on a sample of axillary lymph node tissue. Every receptor here comes from a female donor with breast cancer. Some clones in this sample may be carry-over from other donors' samples.

V usage is TRBV29-1 and J usage is TRBJ2-1; 8 bases are a match to TRBD2. The junction had 6 bases not matched to a gene; V was cut back by 8 bases and J by 12 bases. Germline CDR1 is SQVTM and CDR2 is ANQGSEA. The CDR3 totals 10 residues. The CDR3, as DNA: TGCAGCCACTCCGGGACTAGGCAGTTCTTC. The encoded protein is CSHSGTRQFF.

In this sample, this clonotype turned up many times. CDR3 coding DNA: TGTGCCAGCAGCTTAGGGCCGGTCGGTGCAGATACGCAGTATTTT. It is translated as CASSLGPVGADTQYF. The rearrangement uses TRBV7-9 and TRBJ2-3; D is uncertain. V dropped 1 base and J dropped 4 bases, with 12 bases sitting between them. The CDR3 is made up of 15 amino acids. Germline assignment: CDR1 SEHNR and CDR2 FQNEAQ (reference sequence).

CDR3 sequence: CASGPPGFGETQYF. Written as DNA, the CDR3 is TGTGCCAGCGGACCGCCAGGGTTTGGAGAGACCCAGTACTTC. The rearrangement joins TRBV7-9 to TRBJ2-5; tentatively, D is TRBD1 (5 bases). The length of the CDR3 is 14 residues. The V gene's germline CDR1 is SEHNR and CDR2 FQNEAQ (reference sequence). The germline V and J ends were trimmed by 8 bases and 4 bases, with 17 bases remaining between them. The full variable domain, its missing parts supplied by reference TRBV7-9 and TRBJ2-5, is DTGVSQNPRHKITKRGQNVTFRCDPISEHNRLYWYRQTLGQGPEFLTYFQNEAQLEKSRLLSDRFSAERPKGSFSTLEIQRTEQGDSAMYLCASGPPGFGETQYFGPGTRLLVL.

Regarding this clonotype: This clone may be a read error of a much larger clone one base away. The V gene is TRBV6-6, the J gene TRBJ1-4, with D possibly matching TRBD1 (6 bases). Deletions cut 7 bases from V and 0 bases from J, with 12 bases between. CDR3 size: 15 residues. Germline V CDR1 and CDR2: MNHNY, SVGAGI (reference sequence). The CDR3 loop is CASKYRAATNEKLFF. CDR3 coding DNA: TGTGCCAGCAAGTACAGGGCAGCAACTAATGAAAAACTGTTTTTT.

This clonotype was seen ten or more times. V is TRBV7-2 and J is TRBJ2-7, with D unclear. Deletions cut 3 bases from V and 3 bases from J, with 15 bases between. CDR1 is SGHTA, CDR2 FQGNSA, per germline. The CDR3 consists of 15 residues. This chain's CDR3 is CASSFGASRHYEQYF. The CDR3 DNA sequence: TGTGCCAGCAGCTTCGGTGCAAGCCGGCACTACGAGCAGTACTTC.

V gene TRBV19 combines with J gene TRBJ1-2, with 7 nucleotides matching TRBD1. CDR3 size: 15 residues. J gave up 2 bases and V 5 bases, and 8 bases lay outside the gene matches. Germline V gene lookup returns CDR1 LNHDA and CDR2 SQIVND (reference sequence). This chain's CDR3 is CASSPLTGSNYGYTF. DNA of the CDR3: TGTGCCAGTAGTCCCCTGACAGGGTCGAACTATGGCTACACCTTC.

This clonotype has at least ten counts. The CDR3 nucleotides are TGTGCCAGCAGCTTAGCGGGGCAGGGGTGGGAAAAACTGTTTTTT. This encodes CASSLAGQGWEKLFF. The V gene is TRBV7-8, the J gene TRBJ1-4; D is possibly TRBD1 (6 bases). Germline assignment: CDR1 SGHVS and CDR2 FQNEAQ. V lost 0 bases, J lost 8 bases, and 13 bases lay in between. The CDR3 runs 15 residues.

V is TRBV2 and J is TRBJ2-7; 8 nucleotides line up with TRBD2. From germline, CDR1 is SNHLY and CDR2 FYNNEI. V shed 3 bases and J 3 bases; nucleotides not matched to a gene: 1. The CDR3 sequence is 13 residues long. In DNA, the CDR3 is TGTGCCAGCAGTGAGAGCGGGGGCTACGAGCAGTACTTC. It codes for CASSESGGYEQYF.

The V call is TRBV20-1, the J call TRBJ2-5, with D tentatively TRBD1 (5 bases). The CDR3 loop spans 16 amino acids. Germline-derived CDR1 and CDR2 are DFQATT and SNEGSKA (reference sequence). The germline V and J ends were trimmed by 0 bases and 5 bases, with 19 bases remaining between them. CDR3 in DNA: TGCAGTGCTAGAGAAGTGGCCAGGGCTAATCGGGAGACCCAGTACTTC. Amino acid sequence: CSAREVARANRETQYF.

The chain joins TRBV6-5 to TRBJ1-5, with TRBD1 matching 8 bases. CDR1 and CDR2 from the germline V gene are MNHEY and SVGAGI. V gave up 4 bases and J gave up 7 bases; unmatched junction bases: 12. The CDR3 runs to 16 residues. CDR3: CASSLVRGRGQQPQHF. Here the CDR3 DNA reads TGTGCCAGCAGTTTAGTGAGGGGCAGGGGGCAGCAGCCCCAGCATTTT.

At least ten counts were recorded for this clonotype. The chain combines TRBV7-9 with TRBJ2-7; no reliable D call. The CDR3 consists of 15 residues. V lost 1 base to trimming and J lost 3 bases, with 13 bases between them. The germline CDR1 and CDR2 sequences are SEHNR and FQNEAQ (reference sequence). CDR3 DNA sequence: TGTGCCAGCAGCTTAGGGCCCGAAAATTACTACGAGCAGTACTTC. Its protein is CASSLGPENYYEQYF. Based on the CDR3 plus reference TRBV7-9 and TRBJ2-7, the full variable domain is DTGVSQNPRHKITKRGQNVTFRCDPISEHNRLYWYRQTLGQGPEFLTYFQNEAQLEKSRLLSDRFSAERPKGSFSTLEIQRTEQGDSAMYLCASSLGPENYYEQYFGPGTRLTVT.

This clonotype came up many times. The chain recombines TRBV5-1 with TRBJ2-3; no clear D. This CDR3 contains 10 residues. V shed 4 bases and J shed 3 bases, with 0 bases lying between them. Germline values: CDR1 SGHRS, CDR2 YFSETQ. CDR3 residues: CASSTDTQYF. CDR3 nucleotides: TGCGCCAGCAGCACAGATACGCAGTATTTT. Variable domain in full (rest from reference TRBV5-1 and TRBJ2-3): KAGVTQTPRYLIKTRGQQVTLSCSPISGHRSVSWYQQTPGQGLQFLFEYFSETQRNKGNFPGRFSGRQFSNSRSEMNVSTLELGDSALYLCASSTDTQYFGPGTRLTVL.

This clonotype showed up many times. The rearrangement joins TRBV6-1 to TRBJ1-5; D is ambiguous. The CDR3 extends over 14 amino acids. Per the germline V gene, CDR1 is MNHNS and CDR2 is SASEGT. Trimming left V 7 bases short and J 0 bases short, with 10 bases between. The DNA of the CDR3 is TGTGCCAGCATCCTAGATCATAGCAATCAGCCCCAGCATTTT. The encoded protein is CASILDHSNQPQHF.

The genes are TRBV29-1 and TRBJ1-2; D gene unclear. V gave up 1 base and J gave up 4 bases, with 10 bases separating them. CDR1 and CDR2 from the germline V gene are SQVTM and ANQGSEA. The CDR3 spans 13 residues. CDR3 loop: CSVEGGKTYGYTF. CDR3 nucleotide sequence: TGCAGCGTTGAAGGCGGGAAAACCTATGGCTACACCTTC.

In its sample, this clonotype was seen a few times. The chain employs TRBV24-1 and TRBJ2-3; maybe TRBD2 (6 bases). Deletions cut 4 bases from V and 11 bases from J, with 30 bases between. The germline V gene encodes CDR1 KGHDR and CDR2 SFDVKD. CDR3 size: 18 residues. The CDR3 bases are TGTGCCACCAGTGAGAGGAGGGCCGCTACTAGGGGCTACAATGAGCAGTATTTT. Residues: CATSERRAATRGYNEQYF.

This clonotype was detected ten times or more. The J gene is TRBJ2-3, the V gene TRBV4-1; D remains unclear. Trimming cost V 3 bases and J 0 bases, with 16 bases left between them. Germline V gives CDR1 MGHRA, CDR2 YSYEKL. This CDR3 is built from 17 residues. CDR3 region: CASSQPATSISTDTQYF. For the CDR3, the DNA is TGCGCCAGCAGCCAGCCCGCGACATCGATTAGCACAGATACGCAGTATTTT.

At least ten counts were recorded for this clonotype. The rearrangement links TRBV29-1 to TRBJ2-7; tentatively, D is TRBD1 or TRBD2 (5 bases each). This CDR3 comprises 13 residues. V was clipped by 6 bases and J by 3 bases, with 15 bases between them. Germline V gene data show CDR1 as SQVTM and CDR2 as ANQGSEA. CDR3 in DNA: TGCAGCGTCGGGACCCTTGGGGGCTACGAGCAGTACTTC. It codes for CSVGTLGGYEQYF.

This clonotype was recorded a few times. This sequence joins TRBV7-9 and TRBJ1-1; no clear D gene. Per germline, CDR1 SEHNR and CDR2 FQNEAQ (reference sequence). The V and J ends lost 1 base and 4 bases respectively, with 7 bases between them. The CDR3 is 13 amino acids. CDR3 nucleotide sequence: TGTGCCAGCAGCTTAGAGCAGAGCACTGAAGCTTTCTTT. Amino acids: CASSLEQSTEAFF.

This clonotype came up many times. The rearrangement joins TRBV7-3 to TRBJ2-3; 10 bases align to TRBD1. Germline values: CDR1 SGHTA, CDR2 FQGTGA. The V gene end was trimmed by 5 bases and the J gene end by 4 bases; junction bases not matched to a gene: 3. This CDR3 contains 14 residues. CDR3: CASSPTGGPDTQYF. The CDR3 DNA is TGTGCCAGCAGCCCGACAGGGGGCCCAGATACGCAGTATTTT.

This sequence joins TRBV10-1 and TRBJ2-5; D ambiguous. The CDR3 has 13 residues. The V end lost 2 bases, the J end lost 8 bases, and 12 bases lay between the germline ends. Germline CDR1 WNHNN, CDR2 SYGVQD (reference sequence). The CDR3: CASSESTQGTQYF. The DNA for the CDR3 is TGCGCCAGCAGTGAGAGTACCCAAGGTACCCAGTACTTC.

The sample holds many counts of this clonotype. The chain employs TRBV19 and TRBJ2-2, with TRBD2 as a possible D gene (6 bases). In germline, CDR1 is LNHDA, CDR2 SQIVND (reference sequence). CDR3 length: 15 amino acids. Trimming cost V 7 bases and J 4 bases, with 16 bases left between them. The CDR3 nucleotides read TGTGCCAGTAAAGTAACCGGGGGTAGCACCGGGGAGCTGTTTTTT. Its protein is CASKVTGGSTGELFF.

This clonotype has a handful of counts. This chain joins TRBV4-1 and TRBJ2-7, with 10 bases that match TRBD1. This CDR3 spans 14 amino acids. Per the germline V gene, CDR1 is MGHRA and CDR2 is YSYEKL. V lost 5 bases and J lost 4; bases outside the gene matches: 5. Here the CDR3 reads CASSYPGQGYEQYF. The CDR3 bases are TGCGCCAGCAGCTATCCGGGACAGGGGTACGAGCAGTACTTC.

The chain has TRBV30 and TRBJ2-1; weak D call: TRBD1 (8 bases). Germline CDR1 reads GTSNPN; CDR2 reads SVGIG (reference sequence). The CDR3 is 13 amino acids. V dropped 0 bases and J dropped 9 bases, with 12 bases sitting between them. The CDR3 protein is CAWSVQGGPEQFF. CDR3 nucleotide sequence: TGTGCCTGGAGTGTACAGGGGGGGCCTGAGCAGTTCTTC.

The V gene is TRBV7-2, the J gene TRBJ1-3; D may be TRBD1 (5 bases). The CDR3 contains 15 residues. In germline, CDR1 is SGHTA, CDR2 FQGNSA. V was shortened by 5 bases and J by 0 bases, with 11 bases between the two germline ends. The CDR3 DNA reads TGTGCCAGCAGCGACAGCCTTCCCTCTGGAAACACCATATATTTT. This gives the protein CASSDSLPSGNTIYF.

The J gene is TRBJ2-1, the V gene TRBV5-1; 8 nucleotides agree with TRBD1. Germline V gene lookup returns CDR1 SGHRS and CDR2 YFSETQ. CDR3 size: 16 residues. The ends lost 0 bases at V and 3 bases at J; junction bases unmatched: 5. The chain's CDR3 is CASSLGTGFIYNEQFF. CDR3 bases: TGCGCCAGCAGCTTGGGGACAGGGTTTATCTACAATGAGCAGTTCTTC. Together with reference TRBV5-1 and TRBJ2-1, the CDR3 gives the full variable domain: KAGVTQTPRYLIKTRGQQVTLSCSPISGHRSVSWYQQTPGQGLQFLFEYFSETQRNKGNFPGRFSGRQFSNSRSEMNVSTLELGDSALYLCASSLGTGFIYNEQFFGPGTRLTVL.

This clonotype was counted many times. V usage is TRBV7-9 and J usage is TRBJ1-3, with D possibly being TRBD1 (5 bases). This CDR3 spans 15 amino acids. Germline loops: CDR1 SEHNR, CDR2 FQNEAQ (reference sequence). With 6 bases removed from V and 0 bases from J, the gap between germline ends came to 12 bases. The CDR3 region is CASRLSGGSGNTIYF. The CDR3 nucleotides are TGTGCCAGCAGGTTATCGGGGGGCTCTGGAAACACCATATATTTT.

This clonotype appeared many times. DNA of the CDR3: TGTGCCAGCAGCCCCCGGACCGGGACGCTAACTGGAAACACCATATATTTT. Its protein product is CASSPRTGTLTGNTIYF. The V call is TRBV7-9, the J call TRBJ1-3; D possibly corresponds to TRBD1 (5 bases). The V gene's germline CDR1 is SEHNR and CDR2 FQNEAQ (reference sequence). The CDR3 length is 17 residues. The V end lost 5 bases, the J end lost 2 bases, and 19 bases lay between the germline ends.